Shown below are 8 T cell receptor beta chains from a single sample sequenced in a study of identical twins. TCRdb redid the calling of the 5' RACE reads with MiXCR, one entry per CDR3 protein. Of about 280,000 distinct CDR3 sequences listed, about 8.9% are singletons. These data were also filed under a second study, of yellow fever vaccine responses in identical twins.

The sequencing input was memory (CD45RO+) T cells sorted from blood. The receptors come from a woman aged 18-29 years in good health.

The chain uses TRBV2 and TRBJ2-1, with 8 bases lining up with TRBD2. This CDR3 has 14 residues. With V trimmed by 3 bases and J by 6 bases, 4 bases remained unmatched. Germline loops: CDR1 SNHLY, CDR2 FYNNEI. CDR3 in DNA: TGTGCCAGCAGTGAGCGGGGGGCCCGCAATGAGCAGTTCTTC. Protein sequence: CASSERGARNEQFF. The whole variable domain, remainder taken from reference TRBV2 and TRBJ2-1, is EPEVTQTPSHQVTQMGQEVILRCVPISNHLYFYWYRQILGQKVEFLVSFYNNEISEKSEIFDDQFSVERPDGSNFTLKIRSTKLEDSAMYFCASSERGARNEQFFGPGTRLTVL.

The V call is TRBV5-1, the J call TRBJ1-1; D is unclear. Trimming removed 4 bases from V and 1 base from J, with 11 bases in between. Germline CDR1 and CDR2: SGHRS and YFSETQ. The CDR3 consists of 14 residues. This CDR3 is CASSQFKTNTEAFF. The CDR3, as DNA: TGCGCCAGCAGCCAGTTTAAAACGAACACTGAAGCTTTCTTT. Using reference TRBV5-1 and TRBJ1-1 for the parts outside the CDR3, the full variable domain is KAGVTQTPRYLIKTRGQQVTLSCSPISGHRSVSWYQQTPGQGLQFLFEYFSETQRNKGNFPGRFSGRQFSNSRSEMNVSTLELGDSALYLCASSQFKTNTEAFFGQGTRLTVV.

This clonotype occurred a few times. The chain recombines TRBV2 with TRBJ2-1, with D tentatively TRBD1 (6 bases). Germline assignment: CDR1 SNHLY and CDR2 FYNNEI. The CDR3 extends over 15 amino acids. Trimming took 7 bases from V and 1 from J, leaving 14 bases between them. The CDR3, as DNA: TGTGCCAGCAAGGGGGAATTTCCTTCCTACAATGAGCAGTTCTTC. This sequence encodes CASKGEFPSYNEQFF.

The J gene is TRBJ2-3, the V gene TRBV20-1; D gene uncertain. CDR1 DFQATT and CDR2 SNEGSKA come from the germline V gene (reference sequence). V was cut by 0 bases and J by 6 bases, with 19 bases left in between. The CDR3 covers 16 residues. CDR3 in DNA: TGCAGTGCTAGAGATCTCTCCGCCGTGGCTGTGGATACGCAGTATTTT. Amino acid sequence: CSARDLSAVAVDTQYF.

This clonotype came up many times. J is TRBJ2-1 and V is TRBV10-3; D may be TRBD2 (6 bases). The germline V and J ends were trimmed by 11 bases and 2 bases, with 13 bases remaining between them. This CDR3 has 13 residues. The germline V gene encodes CDR1 ENHRY and CDR2 SYGVKD. CDR3 sequence: CAVSGATYNEQFF. The CDR3 bases are TGTGCCGTTAGCGGAGCTACCTACAATGAGCAGTTCTTC.

This clonotype has a count of ten or more. The chain carries TRBV20-1 and TRBJ1-1; D perhaps matches TRBD1 (6 bases). This CDR3 comprises 14 residues. V shed 1 base and J shed 4 bases, with 13 bases lying between them. CDR1 DFQATT and CDR2 SNEGSKA come from the germline V gene (reference sequence). CDR3 in DNA: TGCAGTGCTAGAGTTGGAGGGGGTATCACTGAAGCTTTCTTT. It translates to CSARVGGGITEAFF.

V and J are TRBV6-5 and TRBJ1-6, with no clear D. The CDR3 totals 14 residues. Germline values: CDR1 MNHEY, CDR2 SVGAGI. Trimming shortened V by 7 bases and J by 7 bases, and 14 bases separated the two germline ends. The CDR3 nucleotides are TGTGCCAGCACAGGCGGCAGTCGGAATTCACCCCTCCACTTT. This translates into CASTGGSRNSPLHF.

This clonotype was observed at least ten times. The chain employs TRBV11-1 and TRBJ2-1, with D possibly matching TRBD2 (5 bases). This CDR3 contains 17 residues. Germline-derived CDR1 and CDR2 are SGHAT and FQDESV (reference sequence). V dropped 2 bases and J dropped 3 bases, with 17 bases sitting between them. CDR3: CASSLRVSGGSYNEQFF. CDR3 DNA sequence: TGTGCCAGCAGCTTAAGGGTTTCGGGTGGGAGCTACAATGAGCAGTTCTTC.